The clone carrying this T cell receptor (beta chain) was counted many times. Its antigen remains unidentified. The CDR3 is 15 residues long. Trimming cost V 5 bases and J 0 bases; bases outside gene matches: 3. Germline V gene data show CDR1 as MNHEY and CDR2 as SMNVEV (reference sequence). The sample belongs to a study of T-cell reconstitution after alpha-beta-depleted transplantation in children. Unique molecular identifiers were used to barcode this TCRbeta library. TCRdb re-analysed the PCR reads in MiXCR, keeping a single row per CDR3 protein. The data show about 200,000 distinct CDR3 sequences, 6.3% seen once. Overall study findings and caveats: T-cell counts and diversity at one year following transplant were attributed mainly to newly produced T cells. After transplant, high TCRbeta diversity at day 60 in some patients arose from surviving recipient T cells and thymic progenitors.

V gene TRBV27 combines with J gene TRBJ2-4, with 8 bases fitting TRBD1. The sample in question was PBMCs, obtained before TCRalphabeta/CD19-depleted stem cell transplant. This clonotype originated in a girl under three years old with combined immunodeficiency, due to receive a stem cell transplant. As DNA, the CDR3 is TGTGCCAGCAGTCCCAGGGGGCTAGCCAAAAACATTCAGTACTTC. It is translated as CASSPRGLAKNIQYF.